This paragraph reports one T cell receptor (beta chain). The antigen is undetermined. Using the 5' RACE reads, TCRdb records one entry per CDR3 protein without DNA. The table gives approximately 330,000 distinct CDR3 sequences; the top ten clones make up around 2% of it. Germline V lookup: CDR1 SGHTA, CDR2 FQGNSA. CDR3 size: 15 residues. This sample is part of a study of monozygotic twins with inflammatory bowel disease. Findings and caveats of the study: Healthy co-twins exceeded IBD patients in TCRbeta diversity as measured by inverse Simpson. Clonotype overlap with others was lower in IBD patients than in healthy twins, a difference that was greatest with disease activity. For IBD, no single strong associated signal or clonotype was supported.

This sequence was found in a human donor with ulcerative colitis or Crohn's disease, or a healthy co-twin of an affected twin (not recorded which). What was sequenced was blood. J is TRBJ1-2 and V is TRBV7-2; checking the TCRdb D call of TRBD1 is not possible without DNA. Here the CDR3 reads CASSLVLGVNYGYTF.